The rows below give T cell receptor beta chains drawn from one sample of a study of blood T cell repertoires in COVID-19. Sequenced by immunoSEQ multiplex PCR; TCRdb stores in-frame clones only, minus some. In the table there are 35,000 to 50,000 clones, roughly 89% of which are singletons. Source material: peripheral blood. The receptor set was obtained from a man between 45 and 60 years old with active COVID-19. Both conserved end residues are trimmed from each CDR3. Each record gives: clone size, V gene, CDR3 length, J gene, CDR3 protein. The size of a clone is reported for some rows only, either as once, few or many, or as a class for expanded clones.

>.|TRBV6-5|13|TRBJ2-5
ASSYSHGGGETQY
>once|TRBV6-5|10|TRBJ2-7
ASSRTAYEQY
>.|TRBV9|13|TRBJ2-7
ASAKTGETNYEQY
>.|TRBV5-1|13|TRBJ2-3
ASSPGNRATDTQY
>.|TRBV7-9|13|TRBJ2-2
ASSSDRGPTGELF
>.|TRBV7-3|10|TRBJ2-2
ASSATTGELF
>.|TRBV7-8|16|TRBJ1-1
ASSLVFSGSGRNTEAF
>.|TRBV7-2|13|TRBJ2-5
ASSLVVAGGETQY
>.|TRBV6-2/TRBV6-3|13|TRBJ2-1
ASSPWRGDRDEQF
>.|TRBV7-9|12|TRBJ1-2
ASRLSTVPYGYT
>.|TRBV18|14|TRBJ2-3
ASSPGTSGGMDTQY
>.|TRBV3-1/TRBV3-2|12|TRBJ1-5
ASSQTYSNQPQH
>.|TRBV7-9|14|TRBJ2-1
ASSSSGTSSYNEQF
>.|TRBV19|14|TRBJ2-3
ASRGTTGRGTDTQY
>.|TRBV13|14|TRBJ1-1
ASSPTSTGMNTEAF
>.|TRBV7-2|16|TRBJ1-5
ASSASAGTGASNQPQH
>.|TRBV6-5|12|TRBJ2-3
ASSQTGNTDTQY
>.|TRBV7-2|14|TRBJ2-4
ASSLVAGSAKNIQY
>.|TRBV7-8|13|TRBJ2-1
ASSLIASGGNEQF
>.|TRBV30|10|TRBJ2-2
AWSRQAGELF
>.|TRBV7-9|11|TRBJ1-4
ASSFKGSGKLF
>.|TRBV18|13|TRBJ2-2
ASSPNTGGTGELF
>.|TRBV25-1|11|TRBJ2-3
ASSEAGTDTQY
>.|TRBV7-2|12|TRBJ1-2
ASSPAFSNYGYT
>.|TRBV21-1|13|TRBJ1-5
ARRTGGVSNQPQH
>.|TRBV19|12|TRBJ1-6
ASSSGTSNSPLH
>.|TRBV27|14|TRBJ2-2
ASREGTWYDTGELF
>.|TRBV29-1|12|TRBJ1-2
SVDVGTGIYGYT
>once|TRBV18|11|TRBJ2-7
ASSPGRPYEQY
>once|TRBV2|13|TRBJ1-3
ASSEQGTSGNTIY
>.|TRBV27|13|TRBJ1-2
ASSYRAGQGYGYT
>.|TRBV29-1|14|TRBJ2-3
SVDDSNLWLTDTQY
>.|TRBV2|15|TRBJ1-2
ASRLRQTGTVNYGYT
>.|TRBV3-1/TRBV3-2|14|TRBJ2-7
ASSQDPGQLSYEQY
>once|TRBV27|16|TRBJ1-1
ASSLLLTGGISNTEAF
>.|TRBV6-2/TRBV6-3|12|TRBJ2-7
ASSATGPSYEQY
>.|TRBV3-1/TRBV3-2|11|TRBJ1-1
ASTRNEYTEAF
>.|TRBV6-5|13|TRBJ1-2
ASSYSPGTGGGYT
>.|TRBV6-1|12|TRBJ2-7
ASSEEPRSYEQY
>.|TRBV7-9|13|TRBJ2-7
ASSLSSGDIGEQY
>few|TRBV5-4|15|TRBJ2-5
ASSLEFGLAAQETQY
>.|TRBV7-9|13|TRBJ1-1
ASSSTSGVNTEAF
>few|TRBV7-7|12|TRBJ2-7
ASSLSQGSYEQY
>.|TRBV5-5|11|TRBJ2-3
ASSLVSRGTQY
>.|TRBV7-2|16|TRBJ1-5
ASSIRGGGGESNQPQH
>once|TRBV28|13|TRBJ1-5
ASSTGGALGQPQH
>few|TRBV30|12|TRBJ1-5
ALDSGYSNQPQH
>.|TRBV3-1/TRBV3-2|12|TRBJ2-2
ASTLGPNTGELF
>.|TRBV11-2|16|TRBJ2-7
ASSPIRRERGGSYEQY
>.|TRBV5-6|12|TRBJ1-5
ASSLGRGYQPQH
>.|TRBV5-4|12|TRBJ2-5
ASRVELAEETQY
>.|TRBV28|13|TRBJ1-1
ASSLSGGVNTEAF
>.|TRBV5-4|15|TRBJ1-3
ASSLSGTGTSGNTIY
>.|TRBV7-2|15|TRBJ2-6
ASSAPGQGLGANVLT
>.|TRBV29-1|10|TRBJ1-1
SVGGGRSEAF
>.|TRBV14|13|TRBJ2-5
ASSQEGRGEETQY
>.|TRBV7-9|11|TRBJ1-1
ASSLAGAGWTF
>.|TRBV15|12|TRBJ1-4
ATSRDVRVEKLF
>few|TRBV7-2|13|TRBJ1-3
ASSWDSSSGNTIY
>.|TRBV7-3|11|TRBJ1-5
ASSSRGGQPQH